This T cell receptor (beta chain) was recovered during a study of human T cells and chemical hapten exposure. Background on the study: Patients were given diphenylcyclopropenone on the scalp weekly across the approximately 26-week study.

This clonotype was recorded a few times. The library tagged each cDNA molecule with unique molecular identifiers. Authors' methods: The number of TCRs in each sample had a median of roughly 100,000 and spanned roughly 23,224 to 700,000. From the RACE reads, TCRdb called clonotypes with MiXCR, one entry per CDR3 protein. The V and J calls were determined by TCRdb, not by the authors. The sample contains over 65,000 distinct CDR3 sequences, approximately 10% of which appear only once. Time point reported: patch test 3, about 24 weeks after DPC sensitization. Stated treatment: therapeutic diphenylcyclopropenone sensitization with weekly scalp DPC. The specimen was whole blood, collected in connection with sensitization to the hapten diphenylcyclopropenone (DPC). This TCR derives from a woman aged 45-60 years with alopecia areata. Some clones in this sample may be carry-over from other donors' samples.

The CDR3 DNA is TGTGCCAGCAGCCCCACAAGCAGCACAGATACGCAGTATTTT. Its translation: CASSPTSSTDTQYF. This sequence joins TRBV7-9 and TRBJ2-3, with unresolved D. Trimming pared 5 bases from V and 0 bases from J, leaving 9 bases between. The CDR3 has 14 amino acids. The germline V gene has CDR1 SEHNR and CDR2 FQNEAQ (reference sequence).